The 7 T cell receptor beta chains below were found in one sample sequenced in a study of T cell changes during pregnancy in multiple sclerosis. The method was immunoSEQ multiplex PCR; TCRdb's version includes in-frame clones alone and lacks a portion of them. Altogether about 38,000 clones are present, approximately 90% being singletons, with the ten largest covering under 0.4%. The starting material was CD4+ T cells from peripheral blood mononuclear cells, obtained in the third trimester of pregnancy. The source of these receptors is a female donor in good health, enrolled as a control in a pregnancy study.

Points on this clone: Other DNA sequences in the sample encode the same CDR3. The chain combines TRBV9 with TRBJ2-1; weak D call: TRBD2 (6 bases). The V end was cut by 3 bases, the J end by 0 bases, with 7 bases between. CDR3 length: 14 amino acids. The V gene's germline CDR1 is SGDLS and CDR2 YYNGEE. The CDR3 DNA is TGTGCCAGCAGCGCGGGGGTCTCCTACAATGAGCAGTTCTTC. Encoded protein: CASSAGVSYNEQFF.

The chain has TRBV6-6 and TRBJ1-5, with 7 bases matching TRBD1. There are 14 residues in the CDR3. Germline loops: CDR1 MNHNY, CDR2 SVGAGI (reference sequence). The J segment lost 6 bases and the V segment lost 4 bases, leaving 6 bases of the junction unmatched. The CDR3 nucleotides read TGTGCCAGCAGTTTACAGGGGTATGGTCAGCCCCAGCATTTT. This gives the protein CASSLQGYGQPQHF.

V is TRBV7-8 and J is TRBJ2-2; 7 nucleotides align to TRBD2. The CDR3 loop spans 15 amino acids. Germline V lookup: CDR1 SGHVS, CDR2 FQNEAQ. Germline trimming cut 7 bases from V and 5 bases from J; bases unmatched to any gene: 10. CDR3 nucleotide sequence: TGTGCCAGCAATAGTCTAGCGGTCCTTACCGGGGAGCTGTTTTTT. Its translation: CASNSLAVLTGELFF.

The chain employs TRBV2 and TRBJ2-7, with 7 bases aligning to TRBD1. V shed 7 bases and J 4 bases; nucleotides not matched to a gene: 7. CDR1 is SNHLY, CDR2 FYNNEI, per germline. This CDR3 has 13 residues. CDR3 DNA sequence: TGTGCCAGCATCCGGGACAGAATGTACGAGCAGTACTTC. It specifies CASIRDRMYEQYF.

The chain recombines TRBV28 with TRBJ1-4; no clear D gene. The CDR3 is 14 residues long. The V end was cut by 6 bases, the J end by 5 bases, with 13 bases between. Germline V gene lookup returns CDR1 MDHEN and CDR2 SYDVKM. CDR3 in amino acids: CASREGLGNEKLFF. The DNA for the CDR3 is TGTGCCAGCAGGGAAGGACTGGGAAATGAAAAACTGTTTTTT.

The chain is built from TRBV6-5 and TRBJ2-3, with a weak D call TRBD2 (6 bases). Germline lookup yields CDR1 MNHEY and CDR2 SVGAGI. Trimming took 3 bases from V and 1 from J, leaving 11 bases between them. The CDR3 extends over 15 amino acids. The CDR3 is CASSYWRDRTDTQYF. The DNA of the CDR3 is TGTGCCAGCAGTTATTGGCGGGACCGCACAGATACGCAGTATTTT.

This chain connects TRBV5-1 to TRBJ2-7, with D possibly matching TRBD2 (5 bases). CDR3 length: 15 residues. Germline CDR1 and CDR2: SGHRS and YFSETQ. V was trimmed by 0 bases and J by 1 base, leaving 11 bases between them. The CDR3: CASSLVSGTSYEQYF. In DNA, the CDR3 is TGCGCCAGCAGCTTGGTAAGCGGAACGTCCTACGAGCAGTACTTC.